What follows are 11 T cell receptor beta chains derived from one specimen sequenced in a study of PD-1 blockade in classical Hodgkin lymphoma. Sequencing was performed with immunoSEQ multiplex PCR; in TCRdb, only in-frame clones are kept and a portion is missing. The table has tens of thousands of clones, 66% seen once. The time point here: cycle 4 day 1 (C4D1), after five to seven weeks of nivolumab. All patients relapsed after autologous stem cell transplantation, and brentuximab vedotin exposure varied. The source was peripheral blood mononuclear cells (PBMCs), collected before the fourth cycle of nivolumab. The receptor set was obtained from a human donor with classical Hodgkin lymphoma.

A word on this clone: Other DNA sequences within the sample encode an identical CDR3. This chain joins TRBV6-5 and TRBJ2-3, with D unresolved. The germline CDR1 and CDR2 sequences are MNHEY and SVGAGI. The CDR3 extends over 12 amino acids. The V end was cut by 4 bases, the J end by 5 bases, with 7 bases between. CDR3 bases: TGTGCCAGCAGTTTCCTAGGAGATACGCAGTATTTT. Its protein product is CASSFLGDTQYF.

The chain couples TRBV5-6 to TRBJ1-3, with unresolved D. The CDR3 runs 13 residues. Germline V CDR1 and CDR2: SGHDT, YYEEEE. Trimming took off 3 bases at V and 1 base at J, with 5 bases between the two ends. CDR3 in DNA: TGTGCCAGCAGCTCGTCTTCTGGAAACACCATATATTTT. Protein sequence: CASSSSSGNTIYF.

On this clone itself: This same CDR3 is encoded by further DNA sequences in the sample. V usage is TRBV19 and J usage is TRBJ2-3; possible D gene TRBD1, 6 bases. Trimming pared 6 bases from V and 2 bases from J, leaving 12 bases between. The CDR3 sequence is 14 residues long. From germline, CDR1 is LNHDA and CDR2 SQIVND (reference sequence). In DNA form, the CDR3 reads TGTGCCAGTAGCTACAGGGAAACCACAGATACGCAGTATTTT. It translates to CASSYRETTDTQYF. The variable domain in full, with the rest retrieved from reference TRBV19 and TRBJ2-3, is DGGITQSPKYLFRKEGQNVTLSCEQNLNHDAMYWYRQDPGQGLRLIYYSQIVNDFQKGDIAEGYSVSREKKESFPLTVTSAQKNPTAFYLCASSYRETTDTQYFGPGTRLTVL.

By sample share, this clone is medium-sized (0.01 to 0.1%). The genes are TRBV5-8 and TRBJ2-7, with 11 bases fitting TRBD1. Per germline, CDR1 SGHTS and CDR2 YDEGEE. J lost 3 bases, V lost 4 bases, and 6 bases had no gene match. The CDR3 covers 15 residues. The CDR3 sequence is CASSRTGTGGYEQYF. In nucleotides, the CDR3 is TGTGCCAGCAGCAGAACCGGGACAGGGGGCTACGAGCAGTACTTC.

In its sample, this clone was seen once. The DNA for the CDR3 is TGTGCCAGCAGCCTTCGGGGGGGAACCTACGAGCAGTACTTC. Translation: CASSLRGGTYEQYF. V and J are TRBV11-3 and TRBJ2-7; 8 bases map to TRBD2. The CDR3 is made up of 14 amino acids. Germline assignment: CDR1 SGHNT and CDR2 YENEEA. J lost 2 bases, V lost 5 bases, and 5 bases had no gene match. Using reference TRBV11-3 and TRBJ2-7 for the parts outside the CDR3, the full variable domain is EAGVVQSPRYKIIEKKQPVAFWCNPISGHNTLYWYLQNLGQGPELLIRYENEEAVDDSQLPKDRFSAERLKGVDSTLKIQPAELGDSAVYLCASSLRGGTYEQYFGPGTRLTVT.

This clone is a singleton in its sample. The CDR3 nucleotides are TGCGCCAGCAGCAGGCGGGGACAGGGGGGATCCGGGGAGCTGTTTTTT. It specifies CASSRRGQGGSGELFF. The J gene is TRBJ2-2, the V gene TRBV5-1, with TRBD1 matching over 11 bases. CDR1 SGHRS and CDR2 YFSETQ come from the germline V gene. The CDR3 spans 16 residues. Trimming at V came to 4 bases and at J to 6 bases, leaving 8 bases not matched to a gene.

The CDR3 region is CASSIRGNNEQFF. The CDR3, as DNA: TGTGCCAGTAGTATTCGCGGTAACAATGAGCAGTTCTTC. This chain links TRBV19 with TRBJ2-1; D is uncertain. The germline CDR1 and CDR2 sequences are LNHDA and SQIVND (reference sequence). The CDR3 consists of 13 residues. V shed 3 bases and J shed 5 bases, with 8 bases lying between them.

CDR3 DNA: TGCGCCAGCAGCTTGTACGAGGGTCGGGAGACCCAGTACTTC. The encoded protein is CASSLYEGRETQYF. The rearrangement links TRBV5-1 to TRBJ2-5, with D tentatively TRBD2 (5 bases). The length of the CDR3 is 14 residues. Germline lookup yields CDR1 SGHRS and CDR2 YFSETQ. Trimming stripped 1 base from V and 5 bases from J, with 12 bases between. The variable domain in full, completed from reference TRBV5-1 and TRBJ2-5, reads KAGVTQTPRYLIKTRGQQVTLSCSPISGHRSVSWYQQTPGQGLQFLFEYFSETQRNKGNFPGRFSGRQFSNSRSEMNVSTLELGDSALYLCASSLYEGRETQYFGPGTRLLVL.

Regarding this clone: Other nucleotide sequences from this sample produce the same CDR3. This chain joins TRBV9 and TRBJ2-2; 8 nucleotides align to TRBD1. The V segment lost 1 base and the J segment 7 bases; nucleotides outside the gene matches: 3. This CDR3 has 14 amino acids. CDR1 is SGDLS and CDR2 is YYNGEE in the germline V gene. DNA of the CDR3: TGTGCCAGCAGCGTACAGGGGGCTTTCGGGGAGCTGTTTTTT. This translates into CASSVQGAFGELFF.

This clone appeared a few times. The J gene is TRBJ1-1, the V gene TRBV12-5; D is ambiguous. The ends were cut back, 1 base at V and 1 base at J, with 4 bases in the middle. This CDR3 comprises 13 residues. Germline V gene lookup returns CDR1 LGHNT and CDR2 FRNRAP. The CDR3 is CASGLERNTEAFF. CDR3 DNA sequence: TGTGCTAGTGGTTTGGAACGGAACACTGAAGCTTTCTTT. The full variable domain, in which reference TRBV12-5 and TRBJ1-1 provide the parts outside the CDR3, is DARVTQTPRHKVTEMGQEVTMRCQPILGHNTVFWYRQTMMQGLELLAYFRNRAPLDDSGMPKDRFSAEMPDATLATLKIQPSEPRDSAVYFCASGLERNTEAFFGQGTRLTVV.

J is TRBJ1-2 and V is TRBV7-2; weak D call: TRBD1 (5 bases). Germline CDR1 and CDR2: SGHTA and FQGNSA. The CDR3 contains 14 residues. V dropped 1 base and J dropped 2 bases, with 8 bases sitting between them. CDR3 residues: CASSLVAGNYGYTF. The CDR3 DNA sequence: TGTGCCAGCAGCTTAGTGGCAGGGAACTATGGCTACACCTTC.